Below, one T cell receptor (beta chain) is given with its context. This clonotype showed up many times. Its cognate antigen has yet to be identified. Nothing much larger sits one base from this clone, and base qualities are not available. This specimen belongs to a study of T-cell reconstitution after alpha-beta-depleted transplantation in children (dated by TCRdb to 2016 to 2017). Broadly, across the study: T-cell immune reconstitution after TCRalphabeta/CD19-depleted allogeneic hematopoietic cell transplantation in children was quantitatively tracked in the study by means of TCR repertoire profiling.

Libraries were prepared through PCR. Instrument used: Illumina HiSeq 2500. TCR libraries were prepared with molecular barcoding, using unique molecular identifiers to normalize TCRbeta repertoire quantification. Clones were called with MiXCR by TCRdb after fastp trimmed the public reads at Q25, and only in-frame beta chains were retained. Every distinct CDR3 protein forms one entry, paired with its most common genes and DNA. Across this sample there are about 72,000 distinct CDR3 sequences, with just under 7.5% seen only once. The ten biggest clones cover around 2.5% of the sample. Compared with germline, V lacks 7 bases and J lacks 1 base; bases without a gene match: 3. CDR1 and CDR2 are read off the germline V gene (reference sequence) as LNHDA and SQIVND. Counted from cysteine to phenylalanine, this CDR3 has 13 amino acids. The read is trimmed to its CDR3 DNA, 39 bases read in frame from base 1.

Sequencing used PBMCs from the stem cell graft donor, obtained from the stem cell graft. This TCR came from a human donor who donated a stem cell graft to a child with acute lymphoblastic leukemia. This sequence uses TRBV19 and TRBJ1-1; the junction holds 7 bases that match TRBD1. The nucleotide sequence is TGTGCCAGTACTGACAGGGCGAACACTGAAGCTTTCTTT. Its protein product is CASTDRANTEAFF.